This TCR beta chain was found in a study of blood T cell repertoires in COVID-19. Overall study context: Spain, Italy and the United States supplied samples that represented acute and convalescent COVID-19. Sources were T cells, B-cell-depleted T cells, or PBMCs; the material itself was cDNA or gDNA.

The CDR3 sequence is 13 residues long. V lost 2 bases and J lost 4, with 8 bases in between. Germline V gene lookup returns CDR1 LNHNV and CDR2 YYDKDF (reference sequence). As processed by the authors: Estimation of nucleated cell counts was performed using reference gene primer amplification. TCRdb keeps only in-frame clones here, not all; method: immunoSEQ multiplex PCR. From that table come the V and J calls and clone size; the DNA was used to work out D and trimming. In the table there are 220,000 or so clones, approximately 85% of which are singletons. The receptor comes from a man in his fifties or sixties who had recovered from COVID-19. This rearrangement joins TRBV15 to TRBJ1-1, with D possibly matching TRBD1 (6 bases). The sequencing input was peripheral blood. The CDR3 sequence is CATSRQTGTEAFF. CDR3 nucleotide sequence: TGTGCCACCAGCAGACAGACAGGCACTGAAGCTTTCTTT.